This T cell receptor (beta chain) was documented in a study of T cells in Graves' hyperthyroidism and ophthalmopathy. Study findings and constraints: Ophthalmopathy could be told apart from stable hyperthyroidism with a 13 V-J model.

To note about this clonotype: The antigen is undetermined.

The CDR3 regions of TCR beta were amplified from RNA transcripts. The HTBI primer set drove a first-round RT-PCR of the TCR CDR3. From the multiplex PCR reads, TCRdb called clonotypes with MiXCR, one entry per CDR3 protein. The data hold under 250,000 distinct CDR3 sequences, with roughly a sixth observed a single time. V dropped 4 bases and J dropped 4; count of bases not matched to a gene: 4. CDR1 and CDR2 from the germline V gene are SNHLY and FYNNEI. CDR3 length: 14 residues. Diagnoses rested on clinical symptoms, serum thyroxine and TRAb, thyroid ultrasound and orbital computed tomography. V and J are TRBV2 and TRBJ2-3; 8 positions match TRBD1. Sequencing was done on a sample of blood. The TCR comes from a woman aged 45-65 years with Graves' hyperthyroidism. The DNA for the CDR3 is TGTGCCAGCAGTGGGGACAGGAGGGCAGATACGCAGTATTTT. Its protein product is CASSGDRRADTQYF.